The T cell receptor (beta chain) under discussion was sequenced for a study of T-cell reconstitution after alpha-beta-depleted transplantation in children. There are a few counts of this clonotype. As yet, its antigen is unknown. The authors prepared the TCRbeta library with unique molecular identifiers. MiXCR was run by TCRdb on the PCR reads, yielding one entry per CDR3 protein. Altogether 250,000 to 300,000 distinct CDR3 sequences are present, nearly 8% being singletons, with the ten largest covering around 9.8%. From germline, CDR1 is SGHRS and CDR2 YFSETQ. V shed 0 bases, J shed 8 bases, and the junction held 7 bases outside the gene matches. There are 15 residues in the CDR3. Study-level points and caveats: Newly produced T cells mostly provided counts and TCRbeta diversity after one year, as hyperexpanded clones declined.

The TCR was taken from a female patient aged 2-9 years who had a stem cell transplant for Fanconi anemia, so the T cells may come from the graft donor. Sequencing was performed on peripheral blood, taken 360 days after TCRalphabeta/CD19-depleted stem cell transplant. V and J are TRBV5-1 and TRBJ1-4, with 7 bases lining up with TRBD1. The CDR3, as DNA: TGCGCCAGCAGCTTGGAGACAGGGATCAGAGAAAAACTGTTTTTT. This gives the protein CASSLETGIREKLFF.